These T cell receptor beta chains were read from a single sample in a study of cytomegalovirus exposure and HLA in healthy donors. The repertoire was sequenced with immunoSEQ multiplex PCR; TCRdb's copy has only in-frame clones and lacks some. Of 150,000 to 200,000 clones listed, roughly 70% are singletons. What was sequenced was PBMCs. All receptors derive from a woman in her late teens or twenties in good health and CMV-seropositive. The CDR3 runs from the conserved cysteine through the conserved F or W. Fields, in order: D gene, J gene, V gene, clone size, CDR3 protein, CDR3 DNA. The D gene is left open where the match is weak. Size values are once, few and many counts, or a class for expanded clones, and some rows have none.

TRBD2 | TRBJ2-7 | TRBV30 | NA | CAWSVPSGGVEQYF | TGTGCCTGGAGTGTACCTAGCGGGGGAGTCGAGCAGTACTTC
NA | TRBJ1-1 | TRBV7-8 | few | CASSPMWALNTEAFF | TGTGCCAGCAGCCCGATGTGGGCCTTGAACACTGAAGCTTTCTTT
TRBD1 | TRBJ1-4 | TRBV6-6 | NA | CASRTGSPYELFF | TGTGCCAGCAGGACAGGGAGTCCTTATGAGCTGTTTTTT
NA | TRBJ1-5 | TRBV28 | NA | CASSLKSPVNQPQHF | TGTGCCAGCAGTTTAAAGTCCCCGGTCAATCAGCCCCAGCATTTT
TRBD2 | TRBJ2-2 | TRBV4-1 | NA | CASRFGGGAPGELFF | TGCGCCAGCAGGTTCGGCGGGGGGGCCCCCGGGGAGCTGTTTTTT
NA | TRBJ2-2 | TRBV5-6 | NA | CASSPLGQLTGELFF | TGTGCCAGCAGCCCACTCGGACAGCTCACCGGGGAGCTGTTTTTT
NA | TRBJ1-1 | TRBV19 | NA | CASSYPRAGGRTEAFF | TGTGCCAGTAGTTACCCGAGGGCGGGCGGACGTACTGAAGCTTTCTTT
NA | TRBJ1-2 | TRBV4-3 | NA | CASSHLTGLSNYGYTF | TGCGCCAGCAGCCATCTGACAGGTCTGTCTAACTATGGCTACACCTTC
NA | TRBJ2-7 | TRBV4-1 | NA | CASSHPGISYEQYF | TGCGCCAGCAGCCACCCGGGGATATCCTACGAGCAGTACTTC
NA | TRBJ2-1 | TRBV30 | once | CAWSLGDYEQFF | TGTGCCTGGAGTTTAGGAGATTATGAGCAGTTCTTC
NA | TRBJ2-7 | TRBV19 | NA | CASSIRPAFQDSYEQYF | TGTGCCAGTAGTATAAGACCTGCGTTCCAGGACTCCTACGAGCAGTACTTC
NA | TRBJ2-1 | TRBV29-1 | NA | CSAGGGDYNEQFF | TGCAGCGCTGGAGGGGGGGACTACAATGAGCAGTTCTTC
TRBD1 | TRBJ2-1 | TRBV25-1 | NA | CASSDGQGEWYNEQFF | TGTGCCAGCAGTGATGGACAGGGGGAATGGTACAATGAGCAGTTCTTC
TRBD1 | TRBJ2-7 | TRBV6-1 | once | CASREGASYEQYF | TGTGCCAGCAGAGAGGGGGCCTCCTACGAGCAGTACTTC
TRBD1 | TRBJ1-3 | TRBV7-9 | few | CASSPWDRGSGNTIYF | TGTGCCAGCAGCCCCTGGGACAGGGGTTCTGGAAACACCATATATTTT
TRBD1 | TRBJ2-7 | TRBV5-1 | once | CASSLSWDRAPEQYF | TGCGCCAGCAGCTTGTCTTGGGACAGGGCACCCGAGCAGTACTTC
NA | TRBJ1-4 | TRBV12-1 | NA | CASSIGGRVGGLFF | TGTGCCAGCAGCATAGGCGGCAGGGTCGGTGGACTGTTTTTT
TRBD1 | TRBJ2-2 | TRBV5-6 | NA | CASSLYGLQGVTGELFF | TGTGCCAGCAGCTTGTACGGGCTTCAGGGGGTCACCGGGGAGCTGTTTTTT
TRBD2 | TRBJ2-1 | TRBV4-1 | NA | CASSQVLAGRYNEQFF | TGCGCCAGCAGCCAAGTACTAGCGGGCCGATACAATGAGCAGTTCTTC
TRBD1 | TRBJ1-2 | TRBV19 | NA | CASSIGGQGAHGYTF | TGTGCCAGTAGTATAGGGGGACAGGGGGCGCACGGCTACACCTTC
TRBD2 | TRBJ2-7 | TRBV7-8 | NA | CASSPGGSQYF | TGTGCCAGCAGCCCGGGGGGGTCACAGTACTTC
NA | TRBJ1-2 | TRBV4-3 | NA | CASSQDWPTGYGYTF | TGCGCCAGCAGCCAAGATTGGCCGACTGGCTATGGCTACACCTTC
NA | TRBJ2-7 | TRBV9 | NA | CASSVAEGFDEQYF | TGTGCCAGCAGCGTAGCAGAGGGTTTCGACGAGCAGTACTTC
TRBD1 | TRBJ1-1 | TRBV19 | NA | CASSIVGGGGNTEAFF | TGTGCCAGTAGTATAGTTGGAGGGGGCGGTAACACTGAAGCTTTCTTT
TRBD1 | TRBJ1-2 | TRBV6-1 | NA | CASRIGTGASYGYTF | TGTGCCAGCAGGATCGGGACAGGGGCATCCTATGGCTACACCTTC
TRBD1 | TRBJ2-3 | TRBV5-4 | NA | CASSLEGSTGAATDTQYF | TGTGCCAGCAGCTTGGAGGGTTCGACAGGGGCCGCCACAGATACGCAGTATTTT